This T cell receptor (beta chain) came from a study of shared clonotypes between healthy human individuals. Study findings and constraints: Estimated richness was generally greater in naive than memory subsets.

V was cut by 4 bases and J by 2 bases, with 16 bases left in between. The CDR3 spans 16 residues. CDR1 is SGHRS, CDR2 YFSETQ, per germline. A split of CD4+ cells into CD45RA+ naive and CD45RA-negative memory subsets was performed. As regards this clone: Its target is unknown.

Measured with immunoSEQ multiplex PCR; TCRdb has only the in-frame clones, and not every one. The table has 950,000 to 1,300,000 clones, roughly 80% seen once. Sequenced sample: memory CD4+ T cells sorted from blood. Indicated subset: CD45RA-negative fraction. The receptor was derived from a man aged 18-30 years in good health. V gene TRBV5-1 combines with J gene TRBJ2-1; maybe TRBD1 (6 bases). The CDR3 DNA sequence: TGCGCCAGCAGCACCTCCGGGACAAGCGCCTACAATGAGCAGTTCTTC. It translates to CASSTSGTSAYNEQFF. The variable domain in full, with the rest retrieved from reference TRBV5-1 and TRBJ2-1, is KAGVTQTPRYLIKTRGQQVTLSCSPISGHRSVSWYQQTPGQGLQFLFEYFSETQRNKGNFPGRFSGRQFSNSRSEMNVSTLELGDSALYLCASSTSGTSAYNEQFFGPGTRLTVL.